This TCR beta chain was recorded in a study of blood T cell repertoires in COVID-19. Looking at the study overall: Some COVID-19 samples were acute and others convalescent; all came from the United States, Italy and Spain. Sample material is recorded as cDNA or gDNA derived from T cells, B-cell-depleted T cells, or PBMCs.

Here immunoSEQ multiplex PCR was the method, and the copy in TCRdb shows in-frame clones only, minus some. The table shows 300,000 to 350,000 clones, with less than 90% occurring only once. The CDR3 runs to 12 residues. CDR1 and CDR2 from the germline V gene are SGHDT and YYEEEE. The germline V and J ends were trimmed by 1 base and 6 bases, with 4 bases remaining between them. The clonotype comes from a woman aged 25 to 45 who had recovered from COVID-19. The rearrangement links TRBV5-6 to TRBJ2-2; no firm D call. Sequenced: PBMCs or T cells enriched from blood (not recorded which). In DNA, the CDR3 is TGTGCCAGCAGCTTGTTAGCCGGGGAGCTGTTTTTT. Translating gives CASSLLAGELFF.